This T cell receptor beta chain was captured by sequencing in a study of T-cell reconstitution after alpha-beta-depleted transplantation in children. The V gene lost 1 base and the J gene lost 9 bases, with 10 bases spanning the gap. The CDR3 is 13 residues long. Germline values: CDR1 SGHVS, CDR2 FNYEAQ. This clonotype was recorded at least ten times. The library targeted TCRbeta and was prepared with unique molecular identifiers. MiXCR, applied by TCRdb to the PCR reads, yields one record per CDR3 protein. The sample gives roughly 300,000 distinct CDR3 sequences, more than 9% of which show up once; about a quarter is in the top ten.

The material was peripheral blood, obtained 180 days after TCRalphabeta/CD19-depleted stem cell transplant. The rearrangement links TRBV7-6 to TRBJ2-1, with no clear D. The sequence came from a male patient aged 2-10 years who had a stem cell transplant for chronic granulomatous disease, so the T cells may come from the graft donor. In DNA, the CDR3 is TGTGCCAGCAGCTTAGGGCAAGGGATTGAGCAGTTCTTC. Its protein product is CASSLGQGIEQFF.